The clone carrying this TCR beta chain was seen a handful of times. The data belong to a study of human T cells and chemical hapten exposure. Study-wide context: Among samples, TCR yields varied mainly because of small differences in pooled library volume.

TCRdb reprocessed the RACE reads with MiXCR, giving one entry per CDR3 protein. The sample has fewer than 350,000 distinct CDR3 sequences, almost 8% seen once. The time point: pre-sensitization, week 0. The treatment here: therapeutic diphenylcyclopropenone sensitization with weekly scalp DPC. Drawing of blood took place ahead of applying each patch test. The CDR3 length is 14 residues. J was trimmed by 7 bases and V by 4 bases; bases with no gene match: 4. Per germline, CDR1 MGHRA and CDR2 YSYEKL. The TCR comes from a man aged 18-30 years with alopecia areata. Some clones in this sample may be carry-over from other donors' samples. V usage is TRBV4-1 and J usage is TRBJ2-1; 10 positions match TRBD2. The sequenced sample was whole blood, obtained in connection with sensitization to the hapten diphenylcyclopropenone (DPC). CDR3 DNA: TGCGCCAGCAGCCTTAGCGGGGGGTTGAATGAGCAGTTCTTC. This sequence encodes CASSLSGGLNEQFF.